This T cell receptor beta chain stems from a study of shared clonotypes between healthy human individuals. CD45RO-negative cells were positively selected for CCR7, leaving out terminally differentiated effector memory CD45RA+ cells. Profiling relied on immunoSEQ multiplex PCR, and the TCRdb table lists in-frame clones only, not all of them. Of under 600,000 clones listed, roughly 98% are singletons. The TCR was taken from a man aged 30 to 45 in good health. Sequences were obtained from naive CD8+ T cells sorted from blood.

The CDR3 region is CASSLDPGGYGYTF. CDR3 in DNA: TGTGCCAGCAGCTTAGACCCAGGGGGGTATGGCTACACCTTC. The chain employs TRBV7-9 and TRBJ1-2; 7 bases are shared with TRBD1. The germline CDR1 and CDR2 sequences are SEHNR and FQNEAQ (reference sequence). This CDR3 is 14 amino acids long. The V segment lost 1 base and the J segment 5 bases; nucleotides outside the gene matches: 4.